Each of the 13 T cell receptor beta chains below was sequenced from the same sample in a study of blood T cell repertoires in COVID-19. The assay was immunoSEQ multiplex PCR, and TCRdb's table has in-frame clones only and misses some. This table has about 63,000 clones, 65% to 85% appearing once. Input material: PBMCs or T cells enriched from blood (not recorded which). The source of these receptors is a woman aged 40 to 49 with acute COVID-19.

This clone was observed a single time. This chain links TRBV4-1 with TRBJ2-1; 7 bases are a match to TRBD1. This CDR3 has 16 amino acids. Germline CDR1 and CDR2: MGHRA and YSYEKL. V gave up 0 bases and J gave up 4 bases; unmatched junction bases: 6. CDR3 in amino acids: CASSQDPGDRYNEQFF. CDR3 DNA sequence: TGCGCCAGCAGCCAAGATCCAGGGGACAGATACAATGAGCAGTTCTTC.

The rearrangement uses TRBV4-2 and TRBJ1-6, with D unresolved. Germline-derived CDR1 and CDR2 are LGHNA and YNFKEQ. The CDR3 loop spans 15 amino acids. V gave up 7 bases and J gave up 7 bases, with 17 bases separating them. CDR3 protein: CASTERVERNSPLHF. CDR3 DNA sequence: TGTGCCAGCACCGAACGGGTGGAGAGGAATTCACCCCTCCACTTT.

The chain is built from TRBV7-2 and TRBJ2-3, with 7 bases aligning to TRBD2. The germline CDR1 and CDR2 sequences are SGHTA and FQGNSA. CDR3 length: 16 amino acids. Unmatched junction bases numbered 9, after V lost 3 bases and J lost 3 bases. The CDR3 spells CASSFRGGRGTDTQYF. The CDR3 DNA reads TGTGCCAGCAGCTTTAGGGGCGGGAGAGGAACAGATACGCAGTATTTT. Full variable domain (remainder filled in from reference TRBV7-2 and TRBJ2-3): GAGVSQSPSNKVTEKGKDVELRCDPISGHTALYWYRQSLGQGLEFLIYFQGNSAPDKSGLPSDRFSAERTGGSVSTLTIQRTQQEDSAVYLCASSFRGGRGTDTQYFGPGTRLTVL.

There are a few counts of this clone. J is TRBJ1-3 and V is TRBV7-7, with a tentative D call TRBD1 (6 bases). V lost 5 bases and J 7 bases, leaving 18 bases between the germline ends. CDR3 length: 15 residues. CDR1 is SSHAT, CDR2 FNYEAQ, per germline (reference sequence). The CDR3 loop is CASSPHPGDGNTIYF. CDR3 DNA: TGTGCCAGCAGCCCACACCCAGGGGACGGCAACACCATATATTTT.

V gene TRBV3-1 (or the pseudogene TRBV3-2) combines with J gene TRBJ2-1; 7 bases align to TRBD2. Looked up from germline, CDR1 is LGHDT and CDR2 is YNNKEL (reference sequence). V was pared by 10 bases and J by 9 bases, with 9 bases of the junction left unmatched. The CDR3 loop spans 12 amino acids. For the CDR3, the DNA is TGTGCCACCCTCGGACTAGGGAGTGAGCAGTTCTTC. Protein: CATLGLGSEQFF.

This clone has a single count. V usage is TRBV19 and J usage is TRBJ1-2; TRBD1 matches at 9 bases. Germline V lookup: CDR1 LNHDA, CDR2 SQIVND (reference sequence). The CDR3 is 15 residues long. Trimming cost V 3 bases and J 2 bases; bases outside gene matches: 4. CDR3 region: CASSIGTGPNYGYTF. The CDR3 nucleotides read TGTGCCAGTAGTATTGGGACAGGGCCAAACTATGGCTACACCTTC.

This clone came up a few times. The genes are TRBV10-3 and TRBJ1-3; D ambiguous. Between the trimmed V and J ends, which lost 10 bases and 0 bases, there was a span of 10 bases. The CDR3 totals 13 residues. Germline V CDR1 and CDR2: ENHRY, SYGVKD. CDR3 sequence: CATYEGSGNTIYF. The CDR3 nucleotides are TGTGCCACCTACGAGGGCTCTGGAAACACCATATATTTT.

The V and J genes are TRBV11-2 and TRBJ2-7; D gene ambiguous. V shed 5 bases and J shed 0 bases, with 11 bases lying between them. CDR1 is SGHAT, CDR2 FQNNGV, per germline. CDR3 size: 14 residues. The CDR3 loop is CASSRADSSYEQYV. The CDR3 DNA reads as TGTGCCAGCAGCCGAGCTGATAGCTCCTACGAGCAGTACGTC.

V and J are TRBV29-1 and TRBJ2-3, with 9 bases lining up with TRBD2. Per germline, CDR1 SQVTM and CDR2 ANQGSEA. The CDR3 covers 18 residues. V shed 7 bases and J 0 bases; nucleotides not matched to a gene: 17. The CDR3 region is CSATRRAGGSASTDTQYF. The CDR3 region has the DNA TGCAGCGCCACCCGGCGGGCGGGAGGGTCTGCTAGCACAGATACGCAGTATTTT.

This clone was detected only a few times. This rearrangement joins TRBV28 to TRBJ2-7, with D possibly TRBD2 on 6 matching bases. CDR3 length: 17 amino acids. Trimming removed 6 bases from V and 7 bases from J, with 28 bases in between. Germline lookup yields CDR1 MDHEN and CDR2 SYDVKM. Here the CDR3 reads CASRPRPWTTLRGEQYF. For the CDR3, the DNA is TGTGCCAGCAGGCCTCGGCCTTGGACTACTCTCCGCGGGGAGCAGTACTTC.

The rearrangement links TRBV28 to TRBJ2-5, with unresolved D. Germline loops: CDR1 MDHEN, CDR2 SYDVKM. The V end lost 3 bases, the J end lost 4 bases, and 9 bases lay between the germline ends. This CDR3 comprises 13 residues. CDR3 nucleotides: TGTGCCAGCAGTTTTAGTGAGGTAGAGACCCAGTACTTC. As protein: CASSFSEVETQYF. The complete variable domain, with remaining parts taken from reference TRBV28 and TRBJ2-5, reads DVKVTQSSRYLVKRTGEKVFLECVQDMDHENMFWYRQDPGLGLRLIYFSYDVKMKEKGDIPEGYSVSREKKERFSLILESASTNQTSMYLCASSFSEVETQYFGPGTRLLVL.

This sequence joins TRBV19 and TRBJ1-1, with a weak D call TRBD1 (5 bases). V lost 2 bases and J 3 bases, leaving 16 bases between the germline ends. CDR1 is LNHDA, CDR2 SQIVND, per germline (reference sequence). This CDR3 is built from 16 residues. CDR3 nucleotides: TGTGCCAGTAGTATACGTCACGGGGCGGGGTACACTGAAGCTTTCTTT. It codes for CASSIRHGAGYTEAFF.

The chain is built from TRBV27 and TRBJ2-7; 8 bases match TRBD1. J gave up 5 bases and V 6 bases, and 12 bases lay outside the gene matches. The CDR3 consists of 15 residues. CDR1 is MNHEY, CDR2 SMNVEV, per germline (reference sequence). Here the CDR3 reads CASRPWTGSFDEQYF. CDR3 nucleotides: TGTGCCAGCAGACCGTGGACAGGGTCGTTCGACGAGCAGTACTTC.